These 12 T cell receptor beta chains originate from one sample sequenced in a study of CXCR3-negative and CXCR3-positive naive CD8 T cells. Via 5' RACE with UMI labels, TRB cDNA libraries were prepared. Reanalyzing the 5' RACE reads, TCRdb keeps one entry per CDR3 protein, without DNA. This repertoire includes approximately 20,000 distinct CDR3 sequences. Sample: memory CD8+ T cells from blood. The receptors derive from a human donor in good health. Some clones in this sample may be carry-over from other donors' samples.

V usage is TRBV6-2 or TRBV6-3 and J usage is TRBJ1-2; the D gene TCRdb calls, TRBD1, cannot be checked with no DNA. Germline V gene data show CDR1 as MNHEY and CDR2 as SVGEGT. The CDR3 covers 14 residues. CDR3 region: CASSYGQGAYGYTF.

The chain employs TRBV6-4 and TRBJ2-1; TCRdb designates TRBD2, a call that cannot be tested without DNA. Germline CDR1 and CDR2: MRHNA and SNTAGT. The CDR3 contains 17 residues. CDR3 amino acids: CASSDSIASGGPNEQFF.

The J gene is TRBJ2-5, the V gene TRBV20-1; the D gene TCRdb calls, TRBD2, cannot be checked with no DNA. In germline, CDR1 is DFQATT, CDR2 SNEGSKA (reference sequence). This CDR3 is built from 18 residues. CDR3 sequence: CSATARLLAGGMQETQYF.

This rearrangement joins TRBV6-2 or TRBV6-3 to TRBJ1-2. This CDR3 comprises 16 residues. Germline assignment: CDR1 MNHEY and CDR2 SVGEGT. The CDR3 spells CASITTGRSGGYGYTF.

This chain links TRBV29-1 with TRBJ2-4. Per the germline V gene, CDR1 is SQVTM and CDR2 is ANQGSEA. The CDR3 is 14 residues long. The CDR3 loop reads CSVAEAIAKNIQYF.

This sequence joins TRBV7-2 and TRBJ2-6. Germline CDR1 reads SGHTA; CDR2 reads FQGNSA. The CDR3 runs to 15 residues. CDR3: CASSLPGSGANVLTF.

The chain joins TRBV4-2 to TRBJ2-7; the D gene TCRdb calls, TRBD2, cannot be checked with no DNA. This CDR3 is 16 amino acids long. In germline, CDR1 is LGHNA, CDR2 YNFKEQ. CDR3 residues: CASSQEVLAGGYEQYF.

This chain uses TRBV30 with TRBJ2-2. Germline V gene lookup returns CDR1 GTSNPN and CDR2 SVGIG (reference sequence). The CDR3 sequence is 15 residues long. The CDR3 region is CAWSRRELTTGELFF.

The rearrangement links TRBV29-1 to TRBJ2-7. Germline V gene sequence: CDR1 SQVTM, CDR2 ANQGSEA. This CDR3 is 11 amino acids long. This CDR3 is CSGSVGDEQYF.

The J gene is TRBJ2-7, the V gene TRBV7-8; lacking DNA, the TRBD1 call made by TCRdb goes unchecked. This CDR3 spans 16 amino acids. Per the germline V gene, CDR1 is SGHVS and CDR2 is FQNEAQ. The CDR3 loop reads CASSSRGRDGTYEQYF.

The chain recombines TRBV28 with TRBJ2-5; TCRdb designates TRBD2, a call that cannot be tested without DNA. Per germline, CDR1 MDHEN and CDR2 SYDVKM. There are 19 residues in the CDR3. Here the CDR3 reads CASSLQTGTSGGAAETQYF.

Frequency places this clonotype as medium-sized. V usage is TRBV10-3 and J usage is TRBJ2-1; TCRdb proposes TRBD2, but this gene call is untestable without DNA. Germline-derived CDR1 and CDR2 are ENHRY and SYGVKD. This CDR3 region has 16 residues. CDR3 in amino acids: CAISESPTSGNNEQFF.